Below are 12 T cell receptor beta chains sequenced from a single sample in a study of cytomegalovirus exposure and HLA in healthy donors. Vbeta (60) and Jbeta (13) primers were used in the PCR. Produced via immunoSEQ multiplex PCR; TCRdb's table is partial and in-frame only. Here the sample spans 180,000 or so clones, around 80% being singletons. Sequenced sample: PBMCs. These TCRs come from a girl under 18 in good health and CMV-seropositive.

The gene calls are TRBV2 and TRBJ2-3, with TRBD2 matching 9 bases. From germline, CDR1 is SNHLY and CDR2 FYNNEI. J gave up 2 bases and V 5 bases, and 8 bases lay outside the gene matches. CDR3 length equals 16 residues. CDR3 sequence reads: CASSTKLAGFTDTQYF. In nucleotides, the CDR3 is TGTGCCAGCAGTACCAAGCTAGCGGGGTTCACAGATACGCAGTATTTT.

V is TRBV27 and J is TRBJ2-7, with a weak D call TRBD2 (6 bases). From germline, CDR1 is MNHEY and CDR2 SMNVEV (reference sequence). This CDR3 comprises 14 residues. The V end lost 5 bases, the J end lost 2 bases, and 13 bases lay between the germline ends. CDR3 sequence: CASSAGTRTYEQYF. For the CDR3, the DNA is TGTGCCAGCAGTGCCGGGACTCGGACCTACGAGCAGTACTTC.

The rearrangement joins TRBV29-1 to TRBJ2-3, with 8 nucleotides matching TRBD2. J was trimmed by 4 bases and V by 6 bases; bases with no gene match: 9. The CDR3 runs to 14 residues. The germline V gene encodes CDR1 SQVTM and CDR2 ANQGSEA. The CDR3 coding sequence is TGCAGCGTCCGACTAGCGCAGAGGGCAGATACGCAGTATTTT. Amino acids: CSVRLAQRADTQYF.

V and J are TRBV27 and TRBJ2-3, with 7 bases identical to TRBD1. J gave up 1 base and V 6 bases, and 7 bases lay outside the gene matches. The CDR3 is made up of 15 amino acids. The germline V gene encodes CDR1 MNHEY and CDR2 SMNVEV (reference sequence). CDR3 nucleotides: TGTGCCAGCAGCCCCAGGGGGACCCGCACAGATACGCAGTATTTT. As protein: CASSPRGTRTDTQYF.

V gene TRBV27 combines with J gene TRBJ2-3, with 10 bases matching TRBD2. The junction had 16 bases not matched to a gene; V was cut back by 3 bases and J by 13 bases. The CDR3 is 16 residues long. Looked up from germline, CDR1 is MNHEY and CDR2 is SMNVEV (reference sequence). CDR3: CASSFQASGRGESEYF. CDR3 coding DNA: TGTGCCAGCAGTTTTCAGGCTAGCGGGAGAGGAGAGTCGGAGTATTTT.

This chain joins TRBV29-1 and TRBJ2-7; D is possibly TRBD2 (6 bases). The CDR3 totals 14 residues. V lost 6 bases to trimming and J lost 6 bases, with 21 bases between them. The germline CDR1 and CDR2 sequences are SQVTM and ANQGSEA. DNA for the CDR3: TGCAGCGTGGGGGACTTAAAGAAATGGGGCGAGCAGTACTTC. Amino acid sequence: CSVGDLKKWGEQYF.

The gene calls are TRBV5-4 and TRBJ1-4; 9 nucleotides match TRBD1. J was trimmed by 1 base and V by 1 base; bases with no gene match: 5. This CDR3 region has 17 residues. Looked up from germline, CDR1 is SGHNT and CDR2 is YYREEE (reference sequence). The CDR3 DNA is TGTGCCAGCAGCTTGACAGGGGGCAGTTTAACTAATGAAAAACTGTTTTTT. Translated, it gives CASSLTGGSLTNEKLFF.

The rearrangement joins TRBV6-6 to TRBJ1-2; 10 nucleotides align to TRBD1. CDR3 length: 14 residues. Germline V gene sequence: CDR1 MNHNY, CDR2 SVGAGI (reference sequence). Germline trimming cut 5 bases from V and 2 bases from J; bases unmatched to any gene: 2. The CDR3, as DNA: TGTGCCAGCAGTCAGGGACAGGGGAACTATGGCTACACCTTC. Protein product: CASSQGQGNYGYTF.

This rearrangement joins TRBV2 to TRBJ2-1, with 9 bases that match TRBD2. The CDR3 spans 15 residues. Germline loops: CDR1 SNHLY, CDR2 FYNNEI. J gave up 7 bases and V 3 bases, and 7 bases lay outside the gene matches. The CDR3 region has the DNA TGTGCCAGCAGTGATGGTAGCGGGAGCTGGAATGAGCAGTTCTTC. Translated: CASSDGSGSWNEQFF.

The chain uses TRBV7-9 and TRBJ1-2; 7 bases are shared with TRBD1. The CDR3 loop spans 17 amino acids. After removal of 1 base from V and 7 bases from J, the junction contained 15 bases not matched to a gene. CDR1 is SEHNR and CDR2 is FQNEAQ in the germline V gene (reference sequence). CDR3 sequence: CASSLGPQGQKLSGYTF. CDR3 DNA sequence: TGTGCCAGCAGCTTAGGCCCCCAGGGACAGAAACTCTCTGGCTACACCTTC.

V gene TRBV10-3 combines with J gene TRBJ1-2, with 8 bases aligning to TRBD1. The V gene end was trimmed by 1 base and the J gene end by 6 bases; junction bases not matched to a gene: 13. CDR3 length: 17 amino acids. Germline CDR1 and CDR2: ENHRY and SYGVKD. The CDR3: CAISEFGSAGGADGYTF. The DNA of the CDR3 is TGTGCCATCAGTGAGTTTGGGTCGGCAGGGGGCGCGGATGGCTACACCTTC.

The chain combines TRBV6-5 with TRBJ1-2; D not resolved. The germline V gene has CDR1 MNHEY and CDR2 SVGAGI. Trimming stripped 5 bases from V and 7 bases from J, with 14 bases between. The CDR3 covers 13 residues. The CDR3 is CASSDLDSLGYTF. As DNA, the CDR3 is TGTGCCAGCAGTGACCTGGACTCCCTTGGCTACACCTTC.